These 16 T cell receptor beta chains share one sample of origin, sequenced in a study of shared clonotypes between healthy human individuals. Profiled with immunoSEQ multiplex PCR; TCRdb holds only in-frame clones, not every one. The data show 950,000 to 1,100,000 clones, approximately 70% seen once. Source material: memory CD4+ T cells sorted from blood. Described subset: CD45RA-negative fraction. These receptors were taken from a man aged 18 to 29 in good health.

This clone has ten or more counts. This chain joins TRBV15 and TRBJ2-7; perhaps TRBD1 as D (6 bases). Trimming removed 2 bases from V and 6 bases from J, with 11 bases in between. The CDR3 is 13 amino acids. Germline CDR1 reads LNHNV; CDR2 reads YYDKDF (reference sequence). The chain's CDR3 is CATSRNTGTEQYF. The CDR3 DNA follows: TGTGCCACCAGCAGAAATACAGGGACCGAGCAGTACTTC.

This rearrangement joins TRBV7-2 to TRBJ1-1; possible D gene TRBD1, 5 bases. This CDR3 spans 13 amino acids. CDR1 and CDR2 from the germline V gene are SGHTA and FQGNSA. Trimming took off 6 bases at V and 10 bases at J, with 18 bases between the two ends. This CDR3 reads CASSFFGGPGAFF. The CDR3 nucleotides read TGTGCCAGCAGTTTTTTCGGGGGACCCGGAGCTTTCTTT.

This chain links TRBV5-5 with TRBJ1-1; D is undetermined. The V gene's germline CDR1 is SGHKS and CDR2 YYEKEE (reference sequence). Trimming removed 0 bases at V and 5 bases at J, with 14 bases between. The CDR3 is 15 amino acids. The CDR3 is CASSLGRRAGTEAFF. CDR3 bases: TGTGCCAGCAGCTTGGGACGACGGGCCGGGACTGAAGCTTTCTTT.

V gene TRBV20-1 combines with J gene TRBJ2-1; no reliable D call. Germline-derived CDR1 and CDR2 are DFQATT and SNEGSKA (reference sequence). The CDR3 contains 11 residues. Trimming removed 5 bases from V and 5 bases from J, with 7 bases in between. CDR3 in DNA: TGCAGTGCTCGAGCAGACAATGAGCAGTTCTTC. Translation: CSARADNEQFF.

In its sample, this clone was seen a few times. The genes are TRBV6-5 and TRBJ1-5; D remains unclear. The germline V and J ends were trimmed by 6 bases and 5 bases, with 14 bases remaining between them. The CDR3 runs to 14 residues. Germline V gene sequence: CDR1 MNHEY, CDR2 SVGAGI. CDR3 residues: CASRVGSAHQPQHF. The CDR3 DNA is TGTGCCAGCAGGGTGGGGAGTGCCCATCAGCCCCAGCATTTT.

The chain recombines TRBV18 with TRBJ1-2, with TRBD1 as a possible D gene (5 bases). This CDR3 has 16 residues. Germline CDR1 KGHSH, CDR2 LQKENI. The V and J ends lost 0 bases and 4 bases respectively, with 15 bases between them. The CDR3 protein is CASSPPEGLATYGYTF. The CDR3 DNA follows: TGTGCCAGCTCACCACCGGAGGGGTTGGCTACCTATGGCTACACCTTC.

This chain uses TRBV27 with TRBJ2-7, with D perhaps given as TRBD1 or TRBD2 (5 bases each). The CDR3 is 15 amino acids. Germline values: CDR1 MNHEY, CDR2 SMNVEV (reference sequence). The V gene lost 1 base and the J gene lost 2 bases, with 12 bases spanning the gap. The CDR3 DNA follows: TGTGCCAGCAGTTTATACGGGACGAATGCCTACGAGCAGTACTTC. Residues: CASSLYGTNAYEQYF.

This clone was recorded a few times. This sample includes further DNA sequences coding for the same CDR3. The chain carries TRBV14 and TRBJ1-6; D gene ambiguous. The germline V gene has CDR1 SGHDN and CDR2 FVKESK. The V gene lost 1 base and the J gene lost 0 bases, with 4 bases spanning the gap. The CDR3 spans 15 residues. This CDR3 is CASSQGGSYNSPLHF. CDR3 nucleotide sequence: TGTGCCAGCAGCCAAGGCGGCTCCTATAATTCACCCCTCCACTTT.

This chain joins TRBV10-1 and TRBJ1-6, with a possible D match to TRBD1 (5 bases). Germline CDR1 WNHNN, CDR2 SYGVQD (reference sequence). Trimming cost V 6 bases and J 10 bases, with 13 bases left between them. CDR3 size: 13 residues. DNA of the CDR3: TGCGCCAGCAGGCCGGGGACCGTCTCACCCCTCCACTTT. As protein: CASRPGTVSPLHF.

The rearrangement uses TRBV6-6 and TRBJ2-7; TRBD1 agrees at 7 bases. CDR3 size: 14 residues. The V gene end was trimmed by 6 bases and the J gene end by 5 bases; junction bases not matched to a gene: 10. The germline gives CDR1 MNHNY, CDR2 SVGAGI (reference sequence). This chain's CDR3 is CASRLGAGGNEQYF. CDR3 coding DNA: TGTGCCAGCAGGCTAGGGGCAGGGGGTAACGAGCAGTACTTC.

The DNA for the CDR3 is TGTGCCTGGAGGCGGGGGAGCTCCTACAATGAGCAGTTCTTC. This sequence encodes CAWRRGSSYNEQFF. The V call is TRBV30, the J call TRBJ2-1, with 7 bases aligning to TRBD2. Germline CDR1 is GTSNPN and CDR2 is SVGIG (reference sequence). V lost 3 bases, J lost 0 bases, and 2 bases stayed unmatched. The CDR3 loop spans 14 amino acids.

A single count supports this clone. The rearrangement uses TRBV7-8 and TRBJ2-2; D may be TRBD1 (5 bases). V was cut by 5 bases and J by 2 bases, with 18 bases left in between. The CDR3 covers 17 residues. Germline V gene lookup returns CDR1 SGHVS and CDR2 FQNEAQ. The CDR3 DNA reads as TGTGCCAGCAGCCAAAACGGAGACAGAATCAACACCGGGGAGCTGTTTTTT. This sequence encodes CASSQNGDRINTGELFF.

The gene calls are TRBV6-1 and TRBJ2-7, with D perhaps TRBD2 (5 bases). The CDR3 totals 14 residues. CDR1 and CDR2 (germline): MNHNS, SASEGT. Trimming stripped 7 bases from V and 4 bases from J, with 17 bases between. The CDR3 sequence: CASTLRSGIYEQYF. The CDR3 DNA is TGTGCCAGCACGCTTAGGTCGGGGATTTACGAGCAGTACTTC.

This chain uses TRBV10-1 with TRBJ2-5; D possibly corresponds to TRBD2 (6 bases). The V and J ends lost 2 bases and 1 base respectively, with 8 bases between them. This CDR3 comprises 14 residues. Looked up from germline, CDR1 is WNHNN and CDR2 is SYGVQD (reference sequence). CDR3 amino acids: CASSENGGQETQYF. The CDR3 nucleotides are TGCGCCAGCAGTGAGAACGGGGGCCAAGAGACCCAGTACTTC.

The chain links TRBV18 to TRBJ2-3, with a tentative D call TRBD2 (6 bases). The CDR3 covers 13 residues. Germline CDR1 is KGHSH and CDR2 is LQKENI. Deletions cut 3 bases from V and 5 bases from J, with 9 bases between. The chain's CDR3 is CASSPRGGDTQYF. Here the CDR3 DNA reads TGTGCCAGCTCACCTAGGGGAGGAGATACGCAGTATTTT.

The rearrangement uses TRBV11-2 and TRBJ2-5; no clear D. V lost 1 base, J lost 2 bases, and 11 bases lay in between. This CDR3 spans 15 amino acids. CDR1 SGHAT and CDR2 FQNNGV come from the germline V gene. In DNA, the CDR3 is TGTGCCAGCAGCTTAGGTGTTAAGTTTCAAGAGACCCAGTACTTC. Translated: CASSLGVKFQETQYF.